These T cell receptor beta chains were read from a single sample in a study of T cells in Graves' hyperthyroidism and ophthalmopathy. TCRdb analysed the multiplex PCR reads with MiXCR anew, one entry per CDR3 protein. The table shows roughly 500,000 distinct CDR3 sequences, with about 15% occurring only once. The specimen was blood. These receptors were obtained from a woman in her twenties or thirties with Graves' ophthalmopathy. Both conserved end residues are trimmed from each CDR3.

J: TRBJ1-1; V: TRBV28; CDR3: ASSLGGPSIFLVEAF
J: TRBJ2-6; V: TRBV5-1; CDR3: ASSLAAGAGANVLT
J: TRBJ1-1; V: TRBV30; CDR3: AGGQGTEAF
J: TRBJ1-4; V: TRBV3-1; CDR3: ASSFGQGTDEKLF
J: TRBJ1-1; V: TRBV30; CDR3: AWSDPGGNTEAF
J: TRBJ2-6; V: TRBV12-3/TRBV12-4; CDR3: ASSLRTSGVMSGANVLT
J: TRBJ2-4; V: TRBV3-1; CDR3: ASSQLRGDIQY
J: TRBJ2-7; V: TRBV6-5; CDR3: ASSYSSSRSKYEQY
J: TRBJ2-7; V: TRBV6-5; CDR3: ASSYSRDRGGSYEQY
J: TRBJ2-2; V: TRBV5-8; CDR3: ASSTRRGRVTGELF
J: TRBJ2-1; V: TRBV19; CDR3: ASSTRLAGDPNNEQF
J: TRBJ1-2; V: TRBV28; CDR3: ASRTGINYGYT
J: TRBJ2-7; V: TRBV20-1; CDR3: SASVPGQDFYEQY
J: TRBJ2-3; V: TRBV7-2; CDR3: ASSLARSVAGVDTQY
J: TRBJ1-1; V: TRBV6-6; CDR3: ASSYGGEMNTEAF
J: TRBJ2-3; V: TRBV28; CDR3: ASSLWGRGRVDTQY
J: TRBJ1-2; V: TRBV6-6; CDR3: ASSYLQDSGFPPNYGYT
J: TRBJ2-7; V: TRBV5-1; CDR3: ASSLRESYEQY
J: TRBJ2-3; V: TRBV20-1; CDR3: SASPLSSGRPTSTDTQY
J: TRBJ2-7; V: TRBV2; CDR3: ASTLTSGRPYEQY
J: TRBJ2-1; V: TRBV3-1; CDR3: ASRHGRAFSSYNEQF
J: TRBJ2-2; V: TRBV6-2/TRBV6-3; CDR3: ASSDRDFQNTGELF
J: TRBJ2-3; V: TRBV2; CDR3: ASTLVGGAISTDTQY
J: TRBJ2-3; V: TRBV4-2; CDR3: ASSQDLELFGSDTQY
J: TRBJ1-1; V: TRBV6-2/TRBV6-3; CDR3: ASSYSLSNTEAF
J: TRBJ2-7; V: TRBV7-2; CDR3: ASSSVAGHSY
J: TRBJ2-1; V: TRBV4-2; CDR3: ASSQVGGLDNEQF
J: TRBJ1-1; V: TRBV28; CDR3: ASSLLGHLKAF